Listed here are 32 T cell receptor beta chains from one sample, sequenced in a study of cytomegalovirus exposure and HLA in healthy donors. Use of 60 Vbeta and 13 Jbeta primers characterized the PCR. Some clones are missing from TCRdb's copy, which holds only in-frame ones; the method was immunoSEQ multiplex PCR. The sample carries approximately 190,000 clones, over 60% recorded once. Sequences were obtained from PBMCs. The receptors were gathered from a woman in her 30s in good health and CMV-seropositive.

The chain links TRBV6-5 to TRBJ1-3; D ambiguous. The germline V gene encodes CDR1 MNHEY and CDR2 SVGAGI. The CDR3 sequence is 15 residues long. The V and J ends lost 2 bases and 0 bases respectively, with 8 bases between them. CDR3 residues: CASSYGPFSGNTIYF. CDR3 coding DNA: TGTGCCAGCAGTTACGGCCCGTTCTCTGGAAACACCATATATTTT.

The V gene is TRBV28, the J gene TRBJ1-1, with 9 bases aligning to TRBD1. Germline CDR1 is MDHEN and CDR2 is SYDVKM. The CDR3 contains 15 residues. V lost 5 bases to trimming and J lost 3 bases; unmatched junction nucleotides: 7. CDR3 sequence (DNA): TGTGCCAGCAGTAACAGGGGGCGGTGGGACACTGAAGCTTTCTTT. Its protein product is CASSNRGRWDTEAFF.

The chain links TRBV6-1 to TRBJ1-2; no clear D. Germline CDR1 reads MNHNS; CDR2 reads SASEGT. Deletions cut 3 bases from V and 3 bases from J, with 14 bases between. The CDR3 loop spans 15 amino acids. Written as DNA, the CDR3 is TGTGCCAGCAGTGAGCGACACTGGGTGGACTATGGCTACACCTTC. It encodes CASSERHWVDYGYTF.

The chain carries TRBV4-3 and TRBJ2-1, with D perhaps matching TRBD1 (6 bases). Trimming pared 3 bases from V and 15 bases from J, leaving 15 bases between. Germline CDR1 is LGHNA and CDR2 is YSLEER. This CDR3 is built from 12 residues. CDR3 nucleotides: TGCGCCAGCAGCCATAAAGGGGGAAAGCGGTTCTTC. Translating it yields CASSHKGGKRFF.

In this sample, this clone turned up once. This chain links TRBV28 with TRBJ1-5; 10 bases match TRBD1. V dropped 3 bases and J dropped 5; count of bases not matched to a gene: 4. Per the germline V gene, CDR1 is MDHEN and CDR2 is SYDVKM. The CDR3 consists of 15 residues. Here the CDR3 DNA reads TGTGCCAGCAGTTTTACGGACAGGGGGGATCAGCCCCAGCATTTT. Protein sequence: CASSFTDRGDQPQHF.

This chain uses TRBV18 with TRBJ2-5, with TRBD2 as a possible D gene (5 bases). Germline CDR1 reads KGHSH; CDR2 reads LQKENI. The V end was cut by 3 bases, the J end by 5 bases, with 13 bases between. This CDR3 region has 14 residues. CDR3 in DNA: TGTGCCAGCTCACCGGGAGCGAGTAGGGAGACCCAGTACTTC. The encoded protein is CASSPGASRETQYF.

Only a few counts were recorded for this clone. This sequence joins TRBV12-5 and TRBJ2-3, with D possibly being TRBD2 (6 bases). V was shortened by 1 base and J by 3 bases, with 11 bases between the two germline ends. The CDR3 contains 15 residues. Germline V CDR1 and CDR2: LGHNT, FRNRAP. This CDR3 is CASGLGLVKTDTQYF. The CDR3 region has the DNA TGTGCTAGTGGTTTGGGACTAGTGAAAACAGATACGCAGTATTTT.

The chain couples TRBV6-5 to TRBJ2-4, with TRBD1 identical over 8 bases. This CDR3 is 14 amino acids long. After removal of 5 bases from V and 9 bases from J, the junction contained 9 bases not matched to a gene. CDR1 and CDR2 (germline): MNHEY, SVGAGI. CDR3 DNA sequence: TGTGCCAGCAGTCAACGGACAGGGTCGTCCATTCAGTACTTC. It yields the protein CASSQRTGSSIQYF.

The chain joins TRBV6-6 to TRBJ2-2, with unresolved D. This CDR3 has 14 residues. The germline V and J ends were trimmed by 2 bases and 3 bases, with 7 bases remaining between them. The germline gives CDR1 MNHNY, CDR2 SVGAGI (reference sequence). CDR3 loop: CASSYEHDTGELFF. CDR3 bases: TGTGCCAGCAGTTACGAACACGACACCGGGGAGCTGTTTTTT.

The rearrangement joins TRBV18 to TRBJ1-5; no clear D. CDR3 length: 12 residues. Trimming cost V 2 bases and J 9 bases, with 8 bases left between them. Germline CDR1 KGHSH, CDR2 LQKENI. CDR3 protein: CASSPTTGPQHF. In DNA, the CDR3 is TGTGCCAGCTCACCAACTACGGGGCCCCAGCATTTT.

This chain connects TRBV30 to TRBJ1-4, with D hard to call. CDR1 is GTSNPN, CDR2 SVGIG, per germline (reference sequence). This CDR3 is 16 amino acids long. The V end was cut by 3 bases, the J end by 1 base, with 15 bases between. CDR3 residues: CAWSLAPSRTNEKLFF. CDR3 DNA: TGTGCCTGGAGCCTAGCCCCCTCTCGAACTAATGAAAAACTGTTTTTT.

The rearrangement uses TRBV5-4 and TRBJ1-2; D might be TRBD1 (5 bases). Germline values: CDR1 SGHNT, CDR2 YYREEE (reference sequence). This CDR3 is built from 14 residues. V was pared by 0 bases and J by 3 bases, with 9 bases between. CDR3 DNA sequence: TGTGCCAGCAGCTTGGTGGACAATTACTATGGCTACACCTTC. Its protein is CASSLVDNYYGYTF.

CDR3 region: CATPGREDRGLIRGSPLHF. The CDR3 DNA is TGCGCCACCCCCGGGAGAGAGGACAGGGGACTCATTCGGGGTTCACCCCTCCACTTT. The rearrangement links TRBV10-1 to TRBJ1-6, with TRBD1 identical over 9 bases. The germline V gene has CDR1 WNHNN and CDR2 SYGVQD (reference sequence). CDR3 length equals 19 residues. With V trimmed by 10 bases and J by 9 bases, 25 bases remained unmatched.

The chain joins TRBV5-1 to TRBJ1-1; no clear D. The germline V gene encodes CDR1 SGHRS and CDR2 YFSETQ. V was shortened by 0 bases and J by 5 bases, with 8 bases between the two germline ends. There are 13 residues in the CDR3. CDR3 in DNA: TGCGCCAGCAGCTTGGGGTGGCGGACTGAAGCTTTCTTT. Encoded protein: CASSLGWRTEAFF.

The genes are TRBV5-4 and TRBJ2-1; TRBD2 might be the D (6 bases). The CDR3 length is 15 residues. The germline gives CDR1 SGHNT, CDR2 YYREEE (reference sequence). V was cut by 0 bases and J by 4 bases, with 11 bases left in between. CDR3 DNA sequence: TGTGCCAGCAGCTTGGACGGGCGGGGTTACAATGAGCAGTTCTTC. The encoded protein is CASSLDGRGYNEQFF.

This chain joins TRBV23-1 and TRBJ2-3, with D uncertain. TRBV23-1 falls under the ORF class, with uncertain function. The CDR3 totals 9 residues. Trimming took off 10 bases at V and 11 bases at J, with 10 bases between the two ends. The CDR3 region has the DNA TGCGCCAACCACGGCGGGCAGTATTTT. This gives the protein CANHGGQYF.

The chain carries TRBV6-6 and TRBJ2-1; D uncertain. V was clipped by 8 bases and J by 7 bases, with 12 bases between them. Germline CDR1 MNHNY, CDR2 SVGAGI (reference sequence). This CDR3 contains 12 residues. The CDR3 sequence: CASSGPVNEQFF. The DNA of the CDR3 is TGTGCCAGCTCTGGGCCAGTGAATGAGCAGTTCTTC.

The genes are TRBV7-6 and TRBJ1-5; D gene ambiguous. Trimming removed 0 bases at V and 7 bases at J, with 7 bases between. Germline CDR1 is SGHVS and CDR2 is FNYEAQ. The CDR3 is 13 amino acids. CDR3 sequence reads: CASSLAEDQPQHF. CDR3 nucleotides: TGTGCCAGCAGCTTAGCGGAGGACCAGCCCCAGCATTTT.

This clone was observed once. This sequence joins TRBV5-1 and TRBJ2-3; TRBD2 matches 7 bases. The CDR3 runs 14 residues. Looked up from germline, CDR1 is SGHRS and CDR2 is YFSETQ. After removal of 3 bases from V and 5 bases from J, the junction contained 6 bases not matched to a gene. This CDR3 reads CASSYGLVQDTQYF. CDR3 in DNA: TGCGCCAGCAGCTACGGACTAGTTCAAGATACGCAGTATTTT.

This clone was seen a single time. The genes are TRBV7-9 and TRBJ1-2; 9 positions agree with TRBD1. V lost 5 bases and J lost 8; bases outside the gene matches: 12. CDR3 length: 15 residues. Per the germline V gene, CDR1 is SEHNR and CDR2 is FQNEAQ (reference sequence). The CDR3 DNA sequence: TGTGCCAGCAGCCAAATGGACAGGGGTATACGGGGCTACACCTTC. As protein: CASSQMDRGIRGYTF. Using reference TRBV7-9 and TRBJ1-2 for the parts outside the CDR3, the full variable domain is DTGVSQNPRHKITKRGQNVTFRCDPISEHNRLYWYRQTLGQGPEFLTYFQNEAQLEKSRLLSDRFSAERPKGSFSTLEIQRTEQGDSAMYLCASSQMDRGIRGYTFGSGTRLTVV.

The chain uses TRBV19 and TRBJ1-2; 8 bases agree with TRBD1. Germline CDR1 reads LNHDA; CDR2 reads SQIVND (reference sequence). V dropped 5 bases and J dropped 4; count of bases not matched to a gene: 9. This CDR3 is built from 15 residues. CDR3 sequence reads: CASSDPGQDFYGYTF. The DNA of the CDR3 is TGTGCCAGTAGTGACCCGGGACAGGACTTCTATGGCTACACCTTC.

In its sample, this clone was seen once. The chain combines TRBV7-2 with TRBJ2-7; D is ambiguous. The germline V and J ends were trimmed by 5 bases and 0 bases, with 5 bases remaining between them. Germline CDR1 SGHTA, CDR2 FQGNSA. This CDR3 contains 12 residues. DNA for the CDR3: TGTGCCAGCAGCACATCCTCCTACGAGCAGTACTTC. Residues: CASSTSSYEQYF. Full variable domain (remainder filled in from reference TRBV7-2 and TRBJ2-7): GAGVSQSPSNKVTEKGKDVELRCDPISGHTALYWYRQSLGQGLEFLIYFQGNSAPDKSGLPSDRFSAERTGGSVSTLTIQRTQQEDSAVYLCASSTSSYEQYFGPGTRLTVT.

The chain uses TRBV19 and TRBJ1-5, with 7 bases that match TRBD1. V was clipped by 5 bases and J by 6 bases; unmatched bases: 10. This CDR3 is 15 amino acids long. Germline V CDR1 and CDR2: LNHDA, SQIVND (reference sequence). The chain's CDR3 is CASSVITGASQPQHF. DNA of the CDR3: TGTGCCAGTAGTGTCATCACAGGGGCAAGTCAGCCCCAGCATTTT.

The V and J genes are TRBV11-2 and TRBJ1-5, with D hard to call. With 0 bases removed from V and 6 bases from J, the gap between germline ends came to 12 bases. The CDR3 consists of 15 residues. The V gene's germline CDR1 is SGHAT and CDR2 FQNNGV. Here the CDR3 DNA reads TGTGCCAGCAGCTTAGACAGTGCACTAGCTCAGCCCCAGCATTTT. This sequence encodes CASSLDSALAQPQHF. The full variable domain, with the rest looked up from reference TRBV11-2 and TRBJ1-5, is EAGVAQSPRYKIIEKRQSVAFWCNPISGHATLYWYQQILGQGPKLLIQFQNNGVVDDSQLPKDRFSAERLKGVDSTLKIQPAKLEDSAVYLCASSLDSALAQPQHFGDGTRLSIL.

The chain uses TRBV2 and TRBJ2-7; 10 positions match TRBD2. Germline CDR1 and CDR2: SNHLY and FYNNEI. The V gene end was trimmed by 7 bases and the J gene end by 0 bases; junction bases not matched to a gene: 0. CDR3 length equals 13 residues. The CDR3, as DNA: TGTGCCAGCACTAGCGGGAGCTCCTACGAGCAGTACTTC. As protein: CASTSGSSYEQYF.

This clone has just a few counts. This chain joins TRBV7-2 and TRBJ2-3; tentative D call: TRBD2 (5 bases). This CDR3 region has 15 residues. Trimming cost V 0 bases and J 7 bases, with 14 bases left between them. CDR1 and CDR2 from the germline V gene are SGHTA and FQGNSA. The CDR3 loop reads CASSLAAGWVNTQYF. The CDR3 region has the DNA TGTGCCAGCAGCTTAGCGGCGGGCTGGGTGAATACGCAGTATTTT.

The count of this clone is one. The CDR3 protein is CASTGGSGETQYF. CDR3 sequence (DNA): TGTGCCAGTACTGGGGGCTCTGGAGAGACCCAGTACTTC. V is TRBV19 and J is TRBJ2-5; D perhaps matches TRBD1 (6 bases). The germline CDR1 and CDR2 sequences are LNHDA and SQIVND (reference sequence). Deletions cut 7 bases from V and 4 bases from J, with 13 bases between. The CDR3 length is 13 residues.

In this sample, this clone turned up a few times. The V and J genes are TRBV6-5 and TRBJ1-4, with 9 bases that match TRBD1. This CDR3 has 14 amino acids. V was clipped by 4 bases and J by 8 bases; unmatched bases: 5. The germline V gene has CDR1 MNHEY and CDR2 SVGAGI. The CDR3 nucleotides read TGTGCCAGCAGTTCGTGGACAGGGGACGAAAAACTGTTTTTT. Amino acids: CASSSWTGDEKLFF.

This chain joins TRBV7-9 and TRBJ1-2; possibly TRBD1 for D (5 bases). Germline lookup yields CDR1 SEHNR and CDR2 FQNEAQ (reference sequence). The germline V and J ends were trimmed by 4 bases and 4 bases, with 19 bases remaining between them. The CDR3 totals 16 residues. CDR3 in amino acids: CASSSPGWPSSYGYTF. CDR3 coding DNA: TGTGCCAGCAGCTCCCCAGGGTGGCCCTCTTCCTATGGCTACACCTTC.

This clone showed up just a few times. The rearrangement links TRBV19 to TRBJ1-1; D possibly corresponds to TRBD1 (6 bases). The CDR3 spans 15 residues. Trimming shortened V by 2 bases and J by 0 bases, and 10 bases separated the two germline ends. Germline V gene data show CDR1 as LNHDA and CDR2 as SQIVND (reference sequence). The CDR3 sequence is CASSIFTGLNTEAFF. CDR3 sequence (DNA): TGTGCCAGTAGTATATTTACAGGGCTGAACACTGAAGCTTTCTTT.

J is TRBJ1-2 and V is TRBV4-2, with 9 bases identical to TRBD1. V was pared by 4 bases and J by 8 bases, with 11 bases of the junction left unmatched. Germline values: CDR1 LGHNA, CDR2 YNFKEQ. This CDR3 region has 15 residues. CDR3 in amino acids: CASSPTTQGAGGYTF. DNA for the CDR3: TGTGCCAGCAGCCCTACGACACAGGGGGCAGGAGGCTACACCTTC.

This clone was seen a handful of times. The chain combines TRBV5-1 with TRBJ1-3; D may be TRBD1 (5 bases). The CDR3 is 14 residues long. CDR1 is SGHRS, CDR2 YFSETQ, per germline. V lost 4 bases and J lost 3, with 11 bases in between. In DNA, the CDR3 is TGCGCCAGCAGCGGGCAGGGAGGTGGAAACACCATATATTTT. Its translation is CASSGQGGGNTIYF.